This T cell receptor beta chain comes out of a study of cytomegalovirus exposure and HLA in healthy donors (dated by TCRdb to 2016 to 2017). Some background on the complete study: In an earlier analysis of about 560 of the donors, 250 to 300 Gb of sequence data and 100 million or so unique TCR beta sequences from some 170 million T cells were reported. Donor age, sex, ethnicity and CMV serostatus were collected together with the repertoire data. Using immunosequencing, the study profiled T cell repertoires from about 620 subjects and related those repertoires to cytomegalovirus serostatus. Class I and class II HLA loci were covered by the typing at four-digit resolution. A later analysis re-analyzed previously published TCR beta repertoires from 600 to 850 donors and added high-resolution HLA genotyping to study TCR occurrence patterns. Because of strong linkage in the cohort, roughly five DR-DQ haplotypes were treated as single units for association and clustering. All discovery cohort repertoires had been generated using a single sequencing platform. A later genetic analysis took genome-wide SNP genotypes for about 55% of the 666 donors and used that subset as a discovery cohort. Among roughly 400 genotyped donors of the cohort, an average of roughly 230,000 unique TCR beta nucleotide sequences was sequenced per donor, of which approximately 19% were non-productive. A separate validation cohort of roughly 120 different subjects was used in addition to the roughly 670-subject first cohort. The study was designed to test whether signatures of past pathogen exposure could be identified by cataloging public T cell receptors. Rather than drawing on any new phenotypic data, the later analysis identified candidate immune exposures from TCR beta sequences and the way those sequences occurred across donors. Among the roughly 400 genotyped donors, approximately 77% belonged to the genetic ancestry cluster associated with self-reported Caucasian donors. To predict cytomegalovirus infection status, the study brought together high-throughput TCR immunosequencing, statistical association of individual TCRs with disease status, and machine learning. An early release that covered some 630 HLA-typed donors contained 250 to 350 gigabases of sequencing data and about 93 million unique TCR sequences. An earlier analysis of fewer than 700 of the donors applied high-throughput TCR beta sequencing to assess whether each TCR beta V gene segment acted as functional or pseudogenic. The number of typed donors differed by locus: roughly 620-630 for A, B, C, DRB1 and DQB1; 522 for DQA1; roughly 600 for DPA1; and 450 to 480 for DPB1. Paper-wide results and their limitations: It was suggested by the authors that the approach could potentially be generalized to other disease states and immunological phenotypes. A later analysis associated around 16,000 TCR beta sequences with specific HLA alleles at a false discovery rate of 0.05. Some IMGT-functional V segments, including TRBV6-2 and TRBV6-3, could not be distinguished by the 87-base-pair reads and were therefore excluded. While some public TCRs were present in many individuals, most TCR sequences turned up only very rarely across donors. Several of the top co-occurrence clusters appeared to be linked to parvovirus B19, influenza, CMV and Epstein-Barr virus, according to a later analysis. Correlated functional status among segregating V segments might be attributable to linkage disequilibrium, but an unknown experimental factor could not be ruled out. A cluster of highly shared sequence variants was judged likely to be a technical artifact of the sequencing pipeline. In a later analysis, most CMV-associated TCR beta chains were found to appear HLA-restricted, with HLA associations seemingly driven largely by CMV exposure. Three of the identified cytomegalovirus-associated TCR beta chains were confirmed in vitro to be specific for cytomegalovirus antigens. V-gene and J-gene trimming of TCR beta chains was associated with a missense DCLRE1C variant in a later genetic analysis, and the association was replicated in an independent cohort. A further reported finding was that TCR beta sequences accurately predicted the HLA-A and HLA-B alleles for most subjects in the first cohort. Because counts were too low, roughly 16 rarely observed V segments, including chromosome 9 orphons, were left out of the earlier analysis of 587 of the donors. In an earlier analysis of over 550 of the donors, most TCR beta V segments were observed in productive rearrangements about 90% or about 30% of the time, broadly matching IMGT annotations. The study listed 164 TCR beta chains as associated with cytomegalovirus. HLA typing was unavailable for some donors at each locus, so association tests used only the typed subset. Assigning TCR associations to individual alleles was difficult when HLA alleles, especially DR and DQ, strongly co-occurred. According to a later genetic analysis, donors in an Asian-associated ancestry cluster had fewer N-insertions in productive TCRs than the roughly 700-donor mean. Compared with equally common non-associated chains, HLA-associated TCR beta chains in a later analysis were more clonally expanded and had lower generation probabilities. Cytomegalovirus status was reported to be diagnosed by the classifier with high specificity and sensitivity in both the original and validation cohorts. In this cohort, only TCR beta chains were sequenced, and detectable features were limited by the absence of alpha or paired-chain data. In a later analysis, TCR association rates were found to vary across HLA loci, with the most associated TCRs seen for DRB1 alleles and the fewest for HLA-C alleles. Immune exposure information for the cohort was limited to CMV serostatus. The presence/absence analyses assumed that sequencing depth was roughly uniform across donors, and that assumption may not be true.

A distance of 6 bases separates the germline ends of V and J, which lose 2 bases and 4 bases respectively. CDR1 SGHRS and CDR2 YFSETQ are derived from the germline V gene. The CDR3 starts with the cysteine, ends with the phenylalanine, and has 13 residues. The kept DNA is CDR3 alone, 39 bases in frame from the first base. Concerning this clone: The target of this receptor is not known. No base quality information exists; no much larger clone differs at one position. Other DNA variants within this sample encode the same CDR3.

The library relied on the immunoSEQ multiplex PCR assay. The multiplex PCR relied on a mix of 60 forward primers for TCR Vbeta segments and 13 reverse primers for TCR Jbeta segments. Amplification of the CDR3 region of rearranged TCR beta genes was performed with a multiplex PCR assay on genomic DNA. On the Illumina HiSeq System, the amplified TCR beta libraries were sequenced as 87-base-pair reads. The authors processed their data as follows. A later analysis counted tens of millions of unique TCR beta chains across the 640 or so repertoires, and 10 million to 11 million of these chains were shared by at least two donors. A nearest-neighbor algorithm error-corrected the raw reads and collapsed the reads into unique sequences, merging closely related sequences to remove PCR and sequencing errors. CDR3 sequences were aligned to IMGT reference sequences to assign V, D and J gene segments. For a sequence to be retained, a match of at least six nucleotides to both a V gene segment and a J gene segment was required. A rearrangement was called productive if the CDR3 had no stop codons and remained in frame with V and J, and every other rearrangement was called non-productive. Following IMGT convention, CDR3 was defined as the stretch from the second conserved V-encoded cysteine to the conserved J-encoded phenylalanine. The earlier analysis of a few hundred of the donors excluded any sequence lacking an unambiguous match to a single V gene segment. In an earlier analysis of 587 of the donors, a V segment was called functional when productive rearrangements were above 56.7%, and segregating when the standard deviation between donors exceeded 5%. A statistical classification framework was built to diagnose cytomegalovirus status from the catalog of TCR beta chain sequences. In a later analysis, TCR nucleotide sequences were compared against IMGT/GENE-DB human TR gene sequences so that V and J genes could be assigned. Using the TCRdist pipeline, a later analysis assigned CDR3 sequences along with most-parsimonious VDJ recombination scenarios. In a later analysis, each TCR beta chain was defined by its CDR3 amino acid sequence together with its V-gene family, and reads without a unique V-gene family were excluded. A later analysis removed over 500 highly shared, low-generation-probability nucleotide sequences to deal with suspected cross-contamination and a sequencing artifact. For each public chain, a later analysis derived a clonal expansion index from normalized ranks of inferred template counts within each repertoire. In a later analysis, generation probabilities were computed with a VDJ recombination model fitted to out-of-frame rearrangements, and the resulting probabilities were checked against IGoR. A later analysis scored TCR-TCR, TCR-HLA and TCR-CMV co-occurrence with hypergeometric tests, applying a repertoire-size bias correction to TCR pairs. In a later analysis, false discovery rates were estimated by permuting HLA or CMV assignments 20 times. In a later analysis, co-occurring TCRs were grouped with DBSCAN, and TCRdist sequence similarity was added when clustering was performed within HLA-allele-positive subsets. Co-occurrence clustering excluded repertoires with fewer than 30,000 or more than 120,000 public chains, plus five with anomalous nucleotide sharing. TCRdb obtained this table from immuneACCESS and retained in-frame rearrangements with V and J assigned. These tables miss some clones; where compared with another copy, unresolved V genes account for less than half of the shortfall, and the remainder is unexplained. V and J calls and clone size come straight from that table; D and trimming were deduced from the DNA. For this sample the table gives some 180,000 clones, of which roughly 80% were detected only once. The ten biggest clones cover approximately 2.6% of the sample.

In total, just over 650 healthy bone marrow donors made up the cohort. At the time of sampling, every cohort member was nominally healthy, though immune exposures that went unrecorded were likely present. The donor was CMV seronegative and was included in the group of a few hundred seronegative cohort members. A peripheral blood sample was provided by each donor, and peripheral blood mononuclear cells were used for TCR beta sequencing. Genomic DNA extraction from the blood cell samples was performed with the Qiagen DNeasy Blood Extraction Kit. The source material was PBMCs. Recombination connected TRBV5-1 to TRBJ2-2; no D gene can be assigned with confidence. The sequence was obtained from a female donor in good health and CMV-seronegative. The CDR3 is CASSFLGTGELFF. In nucleotide form, the sequence is TGCGCCAGCAGCTTTCTAGGCACCGGGGAGCTGTTTTTT.